The source of this TCR beta chain is a study of human T cells and chemical hapten exposure. One entry per CDR3 protein, called by TCRdb with MiXCR from the RACE reads. The table shows some 70,000 distinct CDR3 sequences, with approximately 9.9% occurring only once. CDR1 SQVTM and CDR2 ANQGSEA come from the germline V gene. The CDR3 extends over 17 amino acids. V lost 2 bases to trimming and J lost 3 bases; unmatched junction nucleotides: 11. This clonotype was observed many times. As for time point: pre-sensitization, week 0. Treatment denoted: therapeutic diphenylcyclopropenone sensitization with weekly scalp DPC.

The source is a woman aged 50 to 65 with alopecia areata. Some clones in this sample may be carry-over from other donors' samples. The material was whole blood, obtained in connection with sensitization to the hapten diphenylcyclopropenone (DPC). The chain uses TRBV29-1 and TRBJ2-7; TRBD2 matches 12 bases. For the CDR3, the DNA is TGCAGCGTTGAAAAGGGCGGGCTACTAGCGGGAGGCTACGAGCAGTACTTC. Protein: CSVEKGGLLAGGYEQYF.